The 17 T cell receptor beta chains in this list originate from one sample, sequenced in a study of T cells in Graves' hyperthyroidism and ophthalmopathy (dated by TCRdb to about 2019). Preparation of the library involved multiplex PCR. The data were produced on an Illumina HiSeq 2000. TCR beta CDR3 regions were amplified from RNA transcripts. The first round of RT-PCR for the TCR CDR3 was performed with the HTBI primer set and the Qiagen OneStep RT-PCR kit. TCRdb applied fastp at Q25 and MiXCR to the public reads, then kept only in-frame beta chains. Every distinct CDR3 protein forms one entry, paired with its most common genes and DNA. The sample profile shows roughly 710,000 distinct CDR3 sequences; 30% to 40% of them were found once. The ten top clones hold around 32% of the sample. The sequencing sample was made of blood. These receptors all come from a middle-aged woman with Graves' hyperthyroidism.

The chain carries TRBV29-1 and TRBJ2-7, with D maybe TRBD1 (6 bases). The CDR3 spans 14 residues. From germline, CDR1 is SQVTM and CDR2 ANQGSEA. V was clipped by 6 bases and J by 3 bases, with 18 bases between them. CDR3 amino acids: CSVGPTRGGYEQYF. DNA of the CDR3: TGCAGCGTGGGACCAACTAGAGGGGGCTACGAGCAGTACTTC.

CDR3 nucleotides: TGTGCCAGCAGCTGGTCAGAGATCAACCCCACAGATACGCAGTATTTT. It codes for CASSWSEINPTDTQYF. The chain carries TRBV2 and TRBJ2-3; D unresolved. This CDR3 is built from 16 residues. V lost 6 bases and J lost 2, with 18 bases in between. Germline V gene sequence: CDR1 SNHLY, CDR2 FYNNEI.

This clonotype was counted a few times. This sequence joins TRBV10-3 and TRBJ2-5, with D uncertain. There are 17 residues in the CDR3. V dropped 6 bases and J dropped 0 bases, with 20 bases sitting between them. The germline gives CDR1 ENHRY, CDR2 SYGVKD. Here the CDR3 reads CAISPDGRTPHQETQYF. The DNA for the CDR3 is TGTGCCATCAGCCCTGACGGTCGGACCCCCCACCAAGAGACCCAGTACTTC.

This rearrangement joins TRBV20-1 to TRBJ2-7; 8 bases are a match to TRBD2. CDR3 size: 16 residues. CDR1 is DFQATT, CDR2 SNEGSKA, per germline (reference sequence). With 2 bases clipped from V and 7 bases from J, the junction kept 16 bases outside the gene matches. DNA for the CDR3: TGCAGTGCTAGACCCCCCGGGCGGGAGGACCTCGGAGAGCAGTACTTC. As protein: CSARPPGREDLGEQYF.

This clonotype was counted at least ten times. This chain connects TRBV20-1 to TRBJ1-2; a possible D gene is TRBD1 (6 bases). Per germline, CDR1 DFQATT and CDR2 SNEGSKA (reference sequence). This CDR3 contains 14 residues. Between the trimmed V and J ends, which lost 3 bases and 1 base, there was a span of 12 bases. The CDR3 here is CSARVGAGNYGYTF. In nucleotides, the CDR3 is TGCAGTGCTAGGGTGGGGGCGGGTAACTATGGCTACACCTTC.

This clonotype has more than one count but fewer than ten. Given a much more abundant clone one base away, this may be a read error. This chain joins TRBV12-3 or TRBV12-4 and TRBJ2-7, with a weak D call TRBD2 (6 bases). The V gene lost 5 bases and the J gene lost 0 bases, with 8 bases spanning the gap. This CDR3 has 13 amino acids. For the CDR3, the DNA is TGTGCCAGCAGTCCGGACTACTCCTACGAGCAGTACTTC. Translation gives CASSPDYSYEQYF.

V gene TRBV10-3 combines with J gene TRBJ2-7; no firm D call. Near its end, the DNA agrees better with TRBJ2-1, so the J call may be wrong. The length of the CDR3 is 15 residues. Germline assignment: CDR1 ENHRY and CDR2 SYGVKD. DNA for the CDR3: TGTGCCATCAGTGAGTCCTTAGGAAGAGACAATGAGCAGTTCTTC. It specifies CAISESLGRDNEQFF.

This chain links TRBV6-2 or TRBV6-3 with TRBJ1-5, with TRBD1 as a possible D gene (5 bases). V was trimmed by 7 bases and J by 7 bases, leaving 20 bases between them. Germline lookup yields CDR1 MNHEY and CDR2 SVGEGT. The CDR3 runs 15 residues. Here the CDR3 reads CASTRGPGWEQPQHF. The CDR3 bases are TGTGCCAGCACCAGAGGCCCAGGGTGGGAACAGCCCCAGCATTTT.

This clonotype was recorded many times. V is TRBV20-1 and J is TRBJ1-1; 9 bases align to TRBD1. Germline-derived CDR1 and CDR2 are DFQATT and SNEGSKA (reference sequence). V lost 5 bases to trimming and J lost 9 bases; unmatched junction nucleotides: 7. This CDR3 is built from 12 residues. The CDR3 loop is CSAPGQGMQAFF. CDR3 nucleotides: TGCAGTGCTCCGGGACAGGGTATGCAAGCTTTCTTT.

V is TRBV20-1 and J is TRBJ1-4; D is perhaps TRBD1 (5 bases). Germline assignment: CDR1 DFQATT and CDR2 SNEGSKA (reference sequence). Trimming pared 0 bases from V and 3 bases from J, leaving 11 bases between. The CDR3 consists of 15 residues. This CDR3 is CSARDLGRANEKLFF. CDR3 nucleotide sequence: TGCAGTGCTAGAGATCTTGGCAGGGCTAATGAAAAACTGTTTTTT.

Comments on this clonotype: This may stem from a read error, because a much larger clone lies one nucleotide away. This chain connects TRBV10-3 to TRBJ2-7; D gene ambiguous. Looked up from germline, CDR1 is ENHRY and CDR2 is SYGVKD. Deletions cut 10 bases from V and 6 bases from J, with 13 bases between. This CDR3 comprises 11 residues. CDR3 residues: CATLDRCEQYF. In DNA form, the CDR3 reads TGTGCCACCTTGGACCGCTGCGAGCAGTACTTC.

The chain employs TRBV5-4 and TRBJ2-5; TRBD1 matches at 8 bases. Per germline, CDR1 SGHNT and CDR2 YYREEE (reference sequence). This CDR3 region has 16 residues. V trimming: 3 bases; J trimming: 5 bases; junction bases outside the gene matches: 12. The CDR3 reads CASSSIQDRVRETQYF. The CDR3 nucleotides are TGTGCCAGCAGCTCTATCCAGGACAGGGTCCGGGAGACCCAGTACTTC.

The chain combines TRBV28 with TRBJ1-3; weak D call: TRBD1 (5 bases). The CDR3 is 15 amino acids. The ends were cut back, 4 bases at V and 5 bases at J, with 15 bases in the middle. Germline V gene data show CDR1 as MDHEN and CDR2 as SYDVKM. DNA for the CDR3: TGTGCCAGCAGTTCGTTCACGGGGGGAAGAAACACCATATATTTT. It translates to CASSSFTGGRNTIYF.

The chain recombines TRBV10-3 with TRBJ1-6; D possibly corresponds to TRBD1 (5 bases). Germline CDR1 is ENHRY and CDR2 is SYGVKD. This CDR3 is built from 14 residues. Trimming cost V 6 bases and J 4 bases, with 10 bases left between them. As DNA, the CDR3 is TGTGCCATCAGACCGGACAAGTATAATTCACCCCTCCACTTT. This codes for CAIRPDKYNSPLHF.

The genes are TRBV12-3 or TRBV12-4 and TRBJ2-7; 12 bases map to TRBD2. Germline trimming cut 8 bases from V and 0 bases from J; bases unmatched to any gene: 5. The CDR3 is 15 residues long. CDR3 nucleotide sequence: TGTGCCAGCCGCCAACTAGCGGGAGGCTCCTACGAGCAGTACTTC. Protein product: CASRQLAGGSYEQYF.

As to this clonotype: A junction boundary mismatches the germline segment, possibly from a read error. This chain connects TRBV7-2 to TRBJ2-7, with D perhaps being TRBD1 or TRBD2 (5 bases each). Germline V gene sequence: CDR1 SGHTA, CDR2 FQGNSA. The CDR3 runs to 17 residues. The CDR3: CASSQAPGPRGHYEQYF. DNA of the CDR3: TGCGCCAGCAGCCAAGCCCCGGGGCCGAGAGGCCATTACGAGCAGTACTTC.

This clonotype was seen just once. V usage is TRBV10-3 and J usage is TRBJ2-3; a possible D gene is TRBD2 (6 bases). There are 16 residues in the CDR3. The germline V gene encodes CDR1 ENHRY and CDR2 SYGVKD. With 3 bases removed from V and 2 bases from J, the gap between germline ends came to 15 bases. CDR3 loop: CAISEQLIAVTDTQYF. The CDR3 DNA is TGTGCCATCAGTGAACAGTTGATAGCGGTCACAGATACGCAGTATTTT.